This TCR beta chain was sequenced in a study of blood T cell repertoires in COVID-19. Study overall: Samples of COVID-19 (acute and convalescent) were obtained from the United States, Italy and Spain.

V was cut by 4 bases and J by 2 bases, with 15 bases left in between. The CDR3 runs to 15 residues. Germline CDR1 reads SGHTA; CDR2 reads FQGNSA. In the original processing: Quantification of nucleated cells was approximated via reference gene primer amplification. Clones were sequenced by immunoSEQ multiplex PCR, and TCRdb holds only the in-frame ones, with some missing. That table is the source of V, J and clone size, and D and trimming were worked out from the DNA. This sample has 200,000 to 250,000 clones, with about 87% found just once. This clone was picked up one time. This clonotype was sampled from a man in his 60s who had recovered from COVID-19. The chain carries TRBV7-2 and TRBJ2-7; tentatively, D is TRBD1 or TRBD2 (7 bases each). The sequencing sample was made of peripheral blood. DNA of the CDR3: TGTGCCAGCAGCTCAGCAGGGGGGGATACCTACGAGCAGTACTTC. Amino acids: CASSSAGGDTYEQYF.